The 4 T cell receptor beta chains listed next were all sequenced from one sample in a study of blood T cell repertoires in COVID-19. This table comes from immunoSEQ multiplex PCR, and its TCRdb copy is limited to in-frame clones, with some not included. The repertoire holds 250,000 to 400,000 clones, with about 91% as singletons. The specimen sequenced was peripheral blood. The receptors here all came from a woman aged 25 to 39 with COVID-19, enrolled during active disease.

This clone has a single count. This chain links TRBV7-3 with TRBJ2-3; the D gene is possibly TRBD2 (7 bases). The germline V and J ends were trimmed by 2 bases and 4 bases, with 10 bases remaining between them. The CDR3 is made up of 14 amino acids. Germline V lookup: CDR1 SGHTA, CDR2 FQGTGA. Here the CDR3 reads CASSLGGGADTQYF. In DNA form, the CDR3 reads TGTGCCAGCAGCTTAGGAGGGGGGGCAGATACGCAGTATTTT.

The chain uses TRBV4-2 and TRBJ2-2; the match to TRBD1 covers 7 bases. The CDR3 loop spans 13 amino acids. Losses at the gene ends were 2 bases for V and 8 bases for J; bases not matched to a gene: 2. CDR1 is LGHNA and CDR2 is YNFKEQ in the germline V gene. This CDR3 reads CASSQTGAGELFF. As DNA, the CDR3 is TGTGCCAGCAGCCAAACAGGGGCGGGGGAGCTGTTTTTT.

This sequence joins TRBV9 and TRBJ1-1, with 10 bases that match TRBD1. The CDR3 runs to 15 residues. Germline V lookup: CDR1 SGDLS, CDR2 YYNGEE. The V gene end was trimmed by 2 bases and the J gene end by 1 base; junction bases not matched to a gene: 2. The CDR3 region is CASSVWTGGNTEAFF. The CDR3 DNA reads TGTGCCAGCAGCGTTTGGACAGGGGGGAACACTGAAGCTTTCTTT.

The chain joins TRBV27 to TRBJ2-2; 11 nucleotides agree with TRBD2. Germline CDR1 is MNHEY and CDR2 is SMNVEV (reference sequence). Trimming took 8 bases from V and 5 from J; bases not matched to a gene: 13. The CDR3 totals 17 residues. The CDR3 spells CASRGIVTSGVTGELFF. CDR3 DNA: TGTGCCAGCCGAGGCATCGTGACTAGCGGGGTTACCGGGGAGCTGTTTTTT.